A selection of T cell receptor beta chains follows, all from one sample in a study of human T cells and chemical hapten exposure. MiXCR was run by TCRdb on the RACE reads, yielding one entry per CDR3 protein. The sample includes fewer than 150,000 distinct CDR3 sequences, about 13% of them seen just once. The material was whole blood, obtained in connection with sensitization to the hapten diphenylcyclopropenone (DPC). All receptors derive from a woman aged 18-35 years with alopecia areata. Some clones in this sample may be carry-over from other donors' samples. Both conserved end residues are part of each CDR3. Each record gives: CDR3 protein, CDR3 DNA, D gene, clone size, J gene, V gene. D genes are given only for firm matches. The size field is filled for only some rows; it gives once, few, many or a size class.

CDR3 protein: CARAETSGDGELFF; CDR3 DNA: TGTGCCAGGGCCGAGACTAGCGGGGACGGGGAGCTGTTTTTT; D gene: TRBD2; clone size: NA; J gene: TRBJ2-2; V gene: TRBV6-5
CDR3 protein: CASRDSNGEAFF; CDR3 DNA: TGTGCCAGCAGGGACAGTAATGGTGAAGCTTTCTTT; D gene: NA; clone size: NA; J gene: TRBJ1-1; V gene: TRBV2
CDR3 protein: CSARTDRSSYNSPLHF; CDR3 DNA: TGCAGTGCTAGAACGGACAGGAGCTCCTATAATTCACCCCTCCACTTT; D gene: TRBD1; clone size: few; J gene: TRBJ1-6; V gene: TRBV20-1
CDR3 protein: CASSLPPGLALNTGELFF; CDR3 DNA: TGTGCCAGCAGCCTACCGCCGGGACTAGCGTTAAACACCGGGGAGCTGTTTTTT; D gene: TRBD2; clone size: NA; J gene: TRBJ2-2; V gene: TRBV6-2/TRBV6-3
CDR3 protein: CASSPGGGLSYGYTF; CDR3 DNA: TGTGCCAGCAGCCCTGGAGGAGGTTTGAGCTATGGCTACACCTTC; D gene: NA; clone size: NA; J gene: TRBJ1-2; V gene: TRBV7-8
CDR3 protein: CASRGLFRGNNEQFF; CDR3 DNA: TGTGCCAGCAGAGGACTCTTCAGGGGCAACAATGAGCAGTTCTTC; D gene: NA; clone size: NA; J gene: TRBJ2-1; V gene: TRBV6-1
CDR3 protein: CATTGGRTPVEAFF; CDR3 DNA: TGTGCCACCACAGGGGGCCGAACCCCAGTTGAAGCTTTCTTT; D gene: TRBD1; clone size: NA; J gene: TRBJ1-1; V gene: TRBV12-3/TRBV12-4
CDR3 protein: CASSHTRRIDEQFF; CDR3 DNA: TGTGCCAGCAGTCACACCCGACGTATAGATGAGCAGTTCTTC; D gene: NA; clone size: many; J gene: TRBJ2-1; V gene: TRBV3-1
CDR3 protein: CASSEASRGPEAFF; CDR3 DNA: TGTGCCAGCAGTGAAGCCTCTCGGGGACCCGAAGCTTTCTTT; D gene: NA; clone size: many; J gene: TRBJ1-1; V gene: TRBV6-1
CDR3 protein: CASGEALGTPLTDTQYF; CDR3 DNA: TGTGCCAGCGGTGAAGCGCTTGGGACACCTCTCACAGATACGCAGTATTTT; D gene: NA; clone size: once; J gene: TRBJ2-3; V gene: TRBV6-1
CDR3 protein: CSARGQGASSYNEQFF; CDR3 DNA: TGCAGTGCTAGGGGACAGGGGGCGTCGTCCTACAATGAGCAGTTCTTC; D gene: TRBD1; clone size: few; J gene: TRBJ2-1; V gene: TRBV20-1
CDR3 protein: CSTRGVQETQYF; CDR3 DNA: TGCAGCACTCGGGGGGTACAAGAGACCCAGTACTTC; D gene: TRBD2; clone size: few; J gene: TRBJ2-5; V gene: TRBV29-1
CDR3 protein: CASSLGVGPGSANEAFF; CDR3 DNA: TGTGCCAGCAGCTTAGGAGTAGGACCGGGATCAGCTAATGAAGCTTTCTTT; D gene: NA; clone size: few; J gene: TRBJ1-1; V gene: TRBV7-2
CDR3 protein: CASSLQISGANVLTF; CDR3 DNA: TGCGCCAGCAGCCTACAAATCTCTGGGGCCAACGTCCTGACTTTC; D gene: NA; clone size: NA; J gene: TRBJ2-6; V gene: TRBV5-1
CDR3 protein: CASSLVLAGAGYEQFF; CDR3 DNA: TGTGCCAGCAGCTTAGTATTGGCGGGGGCTGGCTATGAGCAGTTCTTC; D gene: NA; clone size: NA; J gene: TRBJ2-1; V gene: TRBV7-9
CDR3 protein: CASSLTMGYTEAFF; CDR3 DNA: TGTGCCAGCAGCCTGACTATGGGGTACACTGAAGCTTTCTTT; D gene: NA; clone size: NA; J gene: TRBJ1-1; V gene: TRBV5-4
CDR3 protein: CASSQIAGIVDEQFF; CDR3 DNA: TGTGCCAGCAGCCAGATTGCAGGTATCGTGGATGAGCAGTTCTTC; D gene: NA; clone size: NA; J gene: TRBJ2-1; V gene: TRBV3-1
CDR3 protein: CSATPITRSGVYNEQFF; CDR3 DNA: TGCAGTGCTACGCCCATCACTAGGAGCGGGGTATACAATGAGCAGTTCTTC; D gene: TRBD2; clone size: NA; J gene: TRBJ2-1; V gene: TRBV20-1
CDR3 protein: CASSYLQGGTDTQYF; CDR3 DNA: TGTGCCAGCAGTTATCTCCAGGGGGGCACAGATACGCAGTATTTT; D gene: TRBD1; clone size: many; J gene: TRBJ2-3; V gene: TRBV6-5
CDR3 protein: CASSYGDSLLNEQFF; CDR3 DNA: TGTGCCAGCAGTTACGGGGACTCCCTGCTCAATGAGCAGTTCTTC; D gene: NA; clone size: NA; J gene: TRBJ2-1; V gene: TRBV6-2/TRBV6-3
CDR3 protein: CASSQESQGPAKNIQYF; CDR3 DNA: TGTGCCAGCAGCCAAGAAAGTCAGGGCCCAGCCAAAAACATTCAGTACTTC; D gene: NA; clone size: NA; J gene: TRBJ2-4; V gene: TRBV3-2
CDR3 protein: CASSPDKGRSTEAFF; CDR3 DNA: TGTGCCAGCAGCCCCGACAAGGGGAGGAGCACTGAAGCTTTCTTT; D gene: NA; clone size: NA; J gene: TRBJ1-1; V gene: TRBV5-6
CDR3 protein: CSASPTGLEQPQHF; CDR3 DNA: TGCAGTGCTAGCCCAACAGGGTTAGAGCAGCCCCAGCATTTT; D gene: NA; clone size: few; J gene: TRBJ1-5; V gene: TRBV20-1
CDR3 protein: CASSRDPNRNTEAFF; CDR3 DNA: TGCGCCAGCAGCCGAGACCCGAATAGGAACACTGAAGCTTTCTTT; D gene: NA; clone size: many; J gene: TRBJ1-1; V gene: TRBV4-1
CDR3 protein: CASSHAGRGGTDTQYF; CDR3 DNA: TGTGCCAGCAGCCACGCCGGCCGGGGGGGCACAGATACGCAGTATTTT; D gene: TRBD2; clone size: NA; J gene: TRBJ2-3; V gene: TRBV7-2
CDR3 protein: CAWTAGGYSPLHF; CDR3 DNA: TGTGCCTGGACCGCAGGGGGGTATTCACCCCTCCACTTT; D gene: TRBD1; clone size: few; J gene: TRBJ1-6; V gene: TRBV30
CDR3 protein: CASSEAIRGLAENIQYF; CDR3 DNA: TGTGCCAGCAGTGAAGCGATAAGGGGACTAGCCGAAAACATTCAGTACTTC; D gene: TRBD2; clone size: NA; J gene: TRBJ2-4; V gene: TRBV2